This entry is about one TCR beta chain. Only one count was recorded for this clone. Its recognized antigen is unknown. Base qualities are not recorded, but no much larger clone differs from it by a single base. The data stem from a study of blood T cell repertoires in COVID-19 (dated by TCRdb to about 2020). Notes on the research overall: Collaborator samples came from the United States, Italy and Spain and covered acute and convalescent phases of COVID-19. The material from the prospective study consisted of cDNA or gDNA derived from T cells, B-cell-depleted T cells, or PBMCs. Deeply sampled blood TCRbeta repertoires from subjects exposed to, actively infected with, or recovered from COVID-19 were included in the dataset. A freely available public database, intended as a resource for researchers studying the immune response to SARS-CoV-2, is where the repertoires were released. The samples were drawn from two sources: the first 160 participants of the ongoing ImmuneRACE study, and fewer than 1,500 subjects contributed by 6 global collaborators. A de-identified subject ID, COVID-19 status, age in years and sex were almost always included in the sample metadata. Where HLA class I and class II types were available, the types were taken from metadata supplied by the sample provider, not from assay-based typing. The study at large found these results: How much clinical and demographic metadata was included differed by source and by participant, and the metadata was provided uncurated.

V and J lose 2 bases and 0 bases, and a span of 11 bases separates them. The germline V gene provides CDR1 MDHEN and CDR2 SYDVKM. Including the terminal cysteine and phenylalanine, the CDR3 comprises 16 residues. The entry retains the CDR3 DNA only, 48 bases that are in frame from base 1. The immunoSEQ Assay, a bias-controlled multiplex PCR, was used to amplify TCRbeta CDR3 regions from genomic DNA. Per the authors' processing: Nucleated cell counts per sample were estimated from amplification of reference gene primers within the assay. Sequence reads were collapsed and filtered to measure the absolute abundance of every unique TCRbeta CDR3 rearrangement. For each sample, productive Simpson clonality was calculated as the square root of Simpson's diversity index across productive rearrangements. TCRdb mirrors the immuneACCESS table, restricted to in-frame sequences. Some clones are absent from its copies; in checked studies, under half trace to an unresolved V gene, and the reason for the others is unknown. V and J calls and clone size are as listed in that table; D and trimming were resolved from the DNA. Counted in this sample were about 300,000 clones; about nine tenths of them appeared once. The leading ten clones occupy over 9.5% of the sample.

Participants in the prospective study were enrolled through a virtual design, were aged roughly 18 to 100 years, and lived in approximately 25 United States geographic areas. In the prospective study, participants were assigned to cohorts based on the clinical history participants reported in a screening survey and a study questionnaire. ImmuneRACE Cohort 3 recovered participants were defined by two consecutive negative NP/OP PCR tests, healthcare professional clearance, or symptom resolution. Mobile phlebotomists in the prospective study collected whole blood, serum and a nasopharyngeal or oropharyngeal swab from every participant. Participants in the prospective study had the option to provide additional blood draws and questionnaires over a roughly two-month period. Before DNA extraction, blood samples from the prospective study were shipped at room temperature or frozen.

Sequencing input: PBMCs or T cells enriched from blood (not recorded which). This receptor was identified in a young woman who had recovered from COVID-19. The sequence links TRBV28 to TRBJ1-5; the D segment cannot be called with confidence. The DNA sequence is TGTGCCAGCAGTTTAGACACCTTTTATAGCAATCAGCCCCAGCATTTT. Its product reads: CASSLDTFYSNQPQHF.